These T cell receptor beta chains were read from a single sample in a study of cytomegalovirus exposure and HLA in healthy donors. Only in-frame clones appear in the TCRdb table, and some are missing; sequencing was by immunoSEQ multiplex PCR. Of 85,000 to 120,000 clones in the sample, roughly four fifths are singletons; the top ten hold 1.6%. The sequenced sample was PBMCs. These receptors came from a man aged 50-59 years in good health and CMV-seronegative. CDR3s include the opening cysteine and the closing phenylalanine or tryptophan. The D gene is left open where the match is weak. A row's size may be missing; if present it is once, few, many or a size class.

cdr3_nt cdr3_aa j_call v_call cdr3_length clone_size d_call
TGCAGCGTCAGACTAGCGGGGGGGCCTTCCAATGAGCAGTTCTTC CSVRLAGGPSNEQFF TRBJ2-1 TRBV29-1 15 - TRBD2
TGTGCCAGCAGCACCCTATTATCGGCGGGACGGACTGAAGCTTTCTTT CASSTLLSAGRTEAFF TRBJ1-1 TRBV4-2 16 few -
TGTGCCAGCAGCTTGCGTCTCGACAGGAGGGAGACCCAGTACTTC CASSLRLDRRETQYF TRBJ2-5 TRBV5-6 15 - -
TGTGCTAGTGGTTTGGTACTGGAGGGGATGGGCAATCAGCCCCAGCATTTT CASGLVLEGMGNQPQHF TRBJ1-5 TRBV12-5 17 - -
TGCGCCAGCAGCTTAGGAGGGCCGGGCACCGGGGAGCTGTTTTTT CASSLGGPGTGELFF TRBJ2-2 TRBV5-1 15 - -
TGCAGTGCTAGAGAGCGGGAGACCCAGTACTTC CSARERETQYF TRBJ2-5 TRBV20-1 11 - -
TGTGCCAGCAGTCAGACAGGACCCTACAATGAGCAGTTCTTC CASSQTGPYNEQFF TRBJ2-1 TRBV25-1 14 - -
TGCGCCAGCAGCTTGGGGCAGGCAGACACTGAAGCTTTCTTT CASSLGQADTEAFF TRBJ1-1 TRBV5-1 14 - -
TGTGCCAGTATATTCGGACAGGGGATGGAGGGCTACACCTTC CASIFGQGMEGYTF TRBJ1-2 TRBV2 14 - TRBD1
TGTGCCAGCAGTTCCGGACGGACAGTCTACGAGCAGTACTTC CASSSGRTVYEQYF TRBJ2-7 TRBV27 14 - -
TGTGCCACCAGCATTCGAGGATACGGGAATCAGAGAGTGGGCTACACCTTC CATSIRGYGNQRVGYTF TRBJ1-2 TRBV15 17 few -
TGTGCCATCAGTGAGTCGACTTCCCCCCTCCACTTT CAISESTSPLHF TRBJ1-6 TRBV10-3 12 - -
TGCGCCAGCAGCTTGGAGGGCGGAGGGCAGCCCCAGCATTTT CASSLEGGGQPQHF TRBJ1-5 TRBV5-1 14 - -
TGTGCCAGCAGTGTTCAGGGGCAAGATCTCTACGAGCAGTACTTC CASSVQGQDLYEQYF TRBJ2-7 TRBV6-1 15 once -
TGTGCCACCAGCAGAGCCCATGGGGGGATTAAGCAGCCCCAGCATTTT CATSRAHGGIKQPQHF TRBJ1-5 TRBV15 16 - -
TGTGCCAGCAGCCCGAGGGGGCCAAGCACAGATACGCAGTATTTT CASSPRGPSTDTQYF TRBJ2-3 TRBV7-2 15 - TRBD1
TGTGCCAGCAGCTTGGGACGGGGGGCGGTCACAGATACGCAGTATTTT CASSLGRGAVTDTQYF TRBJ2-3 TRBV5-4 16 - -
TGTGCCAGCTCCCCGCCTGCCGAGGGTTCGGGCACCGGGGAGCTGTTTTTT CASSPPAEGSGTGELFF TRBJ2-2 TRBV18 17 - -
TGTGCCAGCAGCGCCGGGACAGGGACTTCACCCCTCCACTTT CASSAGTGTSPLHF TRBJ1-6 TRBV5-8 14 - TRBD1
TGTGCCAGCTGGACTGGGGCTGGGGCCAACGTCCTGACTTTC CASWTGAGANVLTF TRBJ2-6 TRBV18 14 - -
TGTGCCAGCAGCCCTCGGGTTGTAGGTGAAAAACTGTTTTTT CASSPRVVGEKLFF TRBJ1-4 TRBV7-2 14 - -
TGTGCCAGCTCATTGGGGGCCCTCCCAGGCACTAATGAAAAACTGTTTTTT CASSLGALPGTNEKLFF TRBJ1-4 TRBV18 17 - -
TGTGCCAGCAGCTTCGGACAGGCTCTACTAGCCAAAAACATTCAGTACTTC CASSFGQALLAKNIQYF TRBJ2-4 TRBV7-2 17 - TRBD1
TGCGCCAGCAGCTTGACCAGGGACACCGGGGAGCTGTTTTTT CASSLTRDTGELFF TRBJ2-2 TRBV5-1 14 once -
TGTGCCAGCAGCTTAGGGGGACAGGGGACCTACGAGCAGTACTTC CASSLGGQGTYEQYF TRBJ2-7 TRBV7-9 15 once TRBD1
TGTGCCAGTAGCGTACTAGGGATCCCGTACCAAGAGGCCCAGTACTTC CASSVLGIPYQEAQYF TRBJ2-5 TRBV19 16 - -